The 30 T cell receptor beta chains reported below all come from one sample, sequenced in a study of blood T cells in healthy people across ages. Alongside a J-beta primer mix, a sample-barcoded 5' primer served in a second PCR lasting roughly 7 to 11 cycles. Each CDR3 protein is one row after TCRdb ran MiXCR on the 5' RACE reads. The sample consists of 780,000 or so distinct CDR3 sequences, 20% to 25% of them appearing once. The same specimen was also included in a second study, on T cells of mothers and their children.

Specimen: blood. These receptors all come from a boy between 5 and 17 years old in good health.

This clonotype was detected only a few times. The chain employs TRBV18 and TRBJ1-5; no clear D gene. Germline V CDR1 and CDR2: KGHSH, LQKENI. The CDR3 totals 14 residues. Trimming removed 2 bases from V and 1 base from J, with 6 bases in between. CDR3 residues: CASSPGRSNQPQHF. The CDR3, as DNA: TGTGCCAGCTCACCAGGCAGAAGCAATCAGCCCCAGCATTTT.

The rearrangement links TRBV7-2 to TRBJ2-5; D gene uncertain. CDR1 is SGHTA, CDR2 FQGNSA, per germline. The CDR3 is 15 amino acids. Trimming pared 4 bases from V and 5 bases from J, leaving 17 bases between. CDR3 nucleotide sequence: TGTGCCAGCAGCTCGCGTAGGAATGAGAGGGAGACCCAGTACTTC. Protein sequence: CASSSRRNERETQYF.

The V and J genes are TRBV25-1 and TRBJ2-7; D gene unclear. The V and J ends lost 4 bases and 4 bases respectively, with 14 bases between them. The CDR3 contains 14 residues. Germline V gene data show CDR1 as MGHDK and CDR2 as SYGVNS. CDR3 in amino acids: CASSGPPDYYEQYF. The CDR3 DNA follows: TGTGCCAGCAGTGGTCCCCCAGATTATTACGAGCAGTACTTC.

The rearrangement joins TRBV7-9 to TRBJ1-2; TRBD1 matches at 7 bases. J gave up 7 bases and V 5 bases, and 7 bases lay outside the gene matches. There are 13 residues in the CDR3. The germline V gene has CDR1 SEHNR and CDR2 FQNEAQ (reference sequence). DNA for the CDR3: TGTGCCAGCAGCGAAGACAGGGTCGGTGGCTACACCTTC. This gives the protein CASSEDRVGGYTF. The full variable domain, its missing parts supplied by reference TRBV7-9 and TRBJ1-2, is DTGVSQNPRHKITKRGQNVTFRCDPISEHNRLYWYRQTLGQGPEFLTYFQNEAQLEKSRLLSDRFSAERPKGSFSTLEIQRTEQGDSAMYLCASSEDRVGGYTFGSGTRLTVV.

The chain links TRBV7-2 to TRBJ2-3; D call uncertain. CDR1 SGHTA and CDR2 FQGNSA come from the germline V gene. V was pared by 5 bases and J by 11 bases, with 26 bases between. This CDR3 is 16 amino acids long. CDR3 sequence reads: CASSPLYGLYTRGQYF. The CDR3 nucleotides are TGTGCCAGCAGCCCCCTCTACGGGCTCTACACGCGCGGGCAGTATTTT.

The V gene is TRBV7-2, the J gene TRBJ2-7; D perhaps matches TRBD1 (7 bases). The CDR3 is 13 amino acids. Germline V gene lookup returns CDR1 SGHTA and CDR2 FQGNSA. The V and J ends lost 5 bases and 7 bases respectively, with 15 bases between them. CDR3 sequence: CASSRQGGEEQYF. The CDR3, as DNA: TGTGCCAGCAGCCGACAGGGAGGAGAAGAGCAGTACTTC. The full variable domain, rest sourced from reference TRBV7-2 and TRBJ2-7, is GAGVSQSPSNKVTEKGKDVELRCDPISGHTALYWYRQSLGQGLEFLIYFQGNSAPDKSGLPSDRFSAERTGGSVSTLTIQRTQQEDSAVYLCASSRQGGEEQYFGPGTRLTVT.

V is TRBV9 and J is TRBJ2-1; 14 bases map to TRBD2. The CDR3 covers 16 residues. The V gene end was trimmed by 4 bases and the J gene end by 10 bases; junction bases not matched to a gene: 10. Germline CDR1 SGDLS, CDR2 YYNGEE. CDR3 sequence reads: CASSRLAGGPTGEQFF. The CDR3 region has the DNA TGTGCCAGCAGCAGACTAGCGGGAGGGCCAACGGGGGAGCAGTTCTTC.

The rearrangement uses TRBV5-1 and TRBJ1-2; TRBD1 matches at 12 bases. The CDR3 is 16 amino acids. Germline CDR1 is SGHRS and CDR2 is YFSETQ. Trimming removed 3 bases from V and 7 bases from J; junction bases left unmatched: 10. For the CDR3, the DNA is TGCGCCAGCAGCTCAACCCCGGGACAGGGGGCTTTTGGCTACACCTTC. Protein sequence: CASSSTPGQGAFGYTF.

This chain connects TRBV13 to TRBJ2-3; TRBD2 agrees at 14 bases. The CDR3 covers 18 residues. Germline loops: CDR1 PRHDT, CDR2 FYEKMQ (reference sequence). Trimming cost V 1 base and J 4 bases; bases outside gene matches: 7. The CDR3 DNA reads TGTGCCAGCAGCTTAGAGGGGACTAGCGGGAGAGAGCCAGATACGCAGTATTTT. Encoded protein: CASSLEGTSGREPDTQYF.

In the case of this clonotype: Germline and junction disagree at one end, which may indicate a read error. The chain carries TRBV7-9 and TRBJ1-4; perhaps TRBD1 as D (5 bases). In germline, CDR1 is SEHNR, CDR2 FQNEAQ (reference sequence). The CDR3 is made up of 15 amino acids. The CDR3 loop is CAGSFSLDSQEKLFF. CDR3 nucleotides: TGTGCCGGCAGCTTTTCGCTAGACAGTCAGGAAAAACTGTTTTTT.

On this clonotype itself: As the CDR3 is not closed by the conserved phenylalanine or tryptophan, this likely results from a read error. The chain combines TRBV10-3 with TRBJ1-2, with 7 nucleotides matching TRBD1. Germline loops: CDR1 ENHRY, CDR2 SYGVKD. The CDR3 sequence is 14 residues long. V was pared by 6 bases and J by 4 bases, with 8 bases of the junction left unmatched. Written as DNA, the CDR3 is TGTGCCATCAGAGGGACAGAGAGCGGCTATGGCTACACCCTC. Protein product: CAIRGTESGYGYTL.

The gene calls are TRBV27 and TRBJ2-1; 8 bases map to TRBD1. Gene TRBJ2-7 matches the end of the DNA better, so the J call may be wrong. This CDR3 is 15 amino acids long. The germline V gene encodes CDR1 MNHEY and CDR2 SMNVEV (reference sequence). Written as DNA, the CDR3 is TGTGCCAGCAGTGAAACCGGGACAGGATCCTACGAGCAGTACTTC. Its protein product is CASSETGTGSYEQYF.

CDR3 DNA: TGTGCCAGCAGACCCGGCGGGACTAGCTCCAGCTCCTACAATGAGCAGTTCTTC. Translating gives CASRPGGTSSSSYNEQFF. The chain joins TRBV6-1 to TRBJ2-1; 9 nucleotides line up with TRBD2. The germline V gene has CDR1 MNHNS and CDR2 SASEGT. The CDR3 consists of 18 residues. Losses at the gene ends were 6 bases for V and 0 bases for J; bases not matched to a gene: 12.

This chain joins TRBV29-1 and TRBJ2-1; 9 bases map to TRBD1. The J call may be in error: the DNA end matches TRBJ2-7 better. The CDR3 totals 13 residues. Germline V lookup: CDR1 SQVTM, CDR2 ANQGSEA. CDR3 sequence reads: CSVPGQGLNEQYF. In nucleotides, the CDR3 is TGCAGCGTTCCGGGACAGGGATTGAACGAGCAGTACTTC.

The rearrangement uses TRBV11-2 and TRBJ2-5; TRBD1 is a possible D gene (5 bases). Germline V lookup: CDR1 SGHAT, CDR2 FQNNGV. V lost 0 bases, J lost 4 bases, and 18 bases lay in between. The CDR3 has 17 residues. Here the CDR3 DNA reads TGTGCCAGCAGCTTAGATTTTAGGGGCACTGGTGGAGAGACCCAGTACTTC. This encodes CASSLDFRGTGGETQYF.

Here the CDR3 reads CASSLQEGGGTDTQYF. The CDR3 coding sequence is TGCGCCAGCAGTCTCCAGGAGGGAGGCGGCACAGATACGCAGTATTTT. The chain combines TRBV4-3 with TRBJ2-3; the D gene is possibly TRBD2 (6 bases). The CDR3 covers 16 residues. Trimming left V 6 bases short and J 1 base short, with 17 bases between. Germline V gene lookup returns CDR1 LGHNA and CDR2 YSLEER.

The chain recombines TRBV20-1 with TRBJ2-7, with a weak D call TRBD1 (5 bases). Trimming shortened V by 3 bases and J by 4 bases, and 13 bases separated the two germline ends. Germline V lookup: CDR1 DFQATT, CDR2 SNEGSKA (reference sequence). CDR3 length equals 13 residues. For the CDR3, the DNA is TGCAGTGCTAGCGACAGACCAAATTACGAGCAGTACTTC. Translating gives CSASDRPNYEQYF.

In its sample, this clonotype was seen a few times. The rearrangement links TRBV7-9 to TRBJ2-1; D may be TRBD1 or TRBD2 (6 bases each). Trimming took off 1 base at V and 7 bases at J, with 23 bases between the two ends. Per germline, CDR1 SEHNR and CDR2 FQNEAQ (reference sequence). This CDR3 spans 18 amino acids. The CDR3 sequence: CASSLVPKQGLIGNEQFF. CDR3 DNA: TGTGCCAGCAGCTTAGTCCCAAAACAGGGACTCATCGGTAATGAGCAGTTCTTC.

The chain combines TRBV4-3 with TRBJ2-5; 12 bases align to TRBD2. The CDR3 is 16 amino acids. CDR1 LGHNA and CDR2 YSLEER come from the germline V gene. V trimming: 4 bases; J trimming: 5 bases; junction bases outside the gene matches: 8. The CDR3 bases are TGCGCCAGCAGCCGATCACTAGCGGGGGGCGGGGAGACCCAGTACTTC. Encoded protein: CASSRSLAGGGETQYF.

This chain joins TRBV7-2 and TRBJ2-7, with D possibly being TRBD2 (6 bases). Per germline, CDR1 SGHTA and CDR2 FQGNSA. V was shortened by 3 bases and J by 3 bases, with 15 bases between the two germline ends. This CDR3 spans 15 amino acids. This CDR3 is CASSFYRRENYEQYF. The CDR3 region has the DNA TGTGCCAGCAGCTTTTACAGGAGGGAGAACTACGAGCAGTACTTC.

J is TRBJ2-7 and V is TRBV3-1; D is ambiguous. Trimming took 4 bases from V and 6 from J, leaving 10 bases between them. The CDR3 has 12 amino acids. CDR1 and CDR2 (germline): LGHDT, YNNKEL (reference sequence). The CDR3: CASSPDWGEQYF. The CDR3 nucleotides read TGTGCCAGCAGCCCAGATTGGGGCGAGCAGTACTTC.

This chain uses TRBV27 with TRBJ2-4; tentative D call: TRBD2 (7 bases). Germline lookup yields CDR1 MNHEY and CDR2 SMNVEV (reference sequence). V shed 4 bases and J shed 7 bases, with 14 bases lying between them. CDR3 length: 14 residues. Here the CDR3 DNA reads TGTGCCAGCAGTTCCCCCGGGGGGCGTAACATTCAGTACTTC. Translation: CASSSPGGRNIQYF.

This chain's CDR3 is CASSEGAALYEQYF. In DNA, the CDR3 is TGTGCCAGCAGTGAAGGCGCGGCCCTCTACGAGCAGTACTTC. The chain carries TRBV2 and TRBJ2-5, with D unresolved. TRBJ2-7 matches the DNA end more closely, so the J call is doubtful. Per the germline V gene, CDR1 is SNHLY and CDR2 is FYNNEI. CDR3 length equals 14 residues.

The V call is TRBV29-1, the J call TRBJ1-4, with D uncertain. V lost 6 bases and J 7 bases, leaving 9 bases between the germline ends. CDR1 and CDR2 (germline): SQVTM, ANQGSEA. CDR3 length equals 11 residues. CDR3 nucleotide sequence: TGCAGCGTGAATGACCGTGAAAAACTGTTTTTT. This codes for CSVNDREKLFF.

This clonotype was observed a few times. The chain uses TRBV18 and TRBJ2-5; 11 nucleotides agree with TRBD2. CDR1 is KGHSH, CDR2 LQKENI, per germline. V lost 0 bases and J lost 5; bases outside the gene matches: 2. This CDR3 has 15 amino acids. The CDR3 nucleotides read TGTGCCAGCTCACCACCGCCTAGCGGGGGGGAGACCCAGTACTTC. It yields the protein CASSPPPSGGETQYF.

This clonotype was counted a few times. The chain uses TRBV4-1 and TRBJ2-5, with a weak D call TRBD2 (5 bases). CDR1 is MGHRA, CDR2 YSYEKL, per germline. The CDR3 loop spans 15 amino acids. V lost 4 bases and J 4 bases, leaving 16 bases between the germline ends. CDR3 sequence: CASSLSKDWGETQYF. For the CDR3, the DNA is TGCGCCAGCAGCCTGAGCAAGGACTGGGGAGAGACCCAGTACTTC.

This clonotype was found many times. This rearrangement joins TRBV7-6 to TRBJ2-7; D is unclear. The CDR3 has 13 residues. Trimming removed 5 bases at V and 3 bases at J, with 11 bases between. CDR1 and CDR2 (germline): SGHVS, FNYEAQ. In DNA form, the CDR3 reads TGTGCCAGCAGCCCCGGACCCAACTACGAGCAGTACTTC. Translation gives CASSPGPNYEQYF.

This clonotype was seen a few times. This chain connects TRBV7-8 to TRBJ2-7; D possibly corresponds to TRBD1 (5 bases). Germline V gene lookup returns CDR1 SGHVS and CDR2 FQNEAQ. Trimming took 1 base from V and 3 from J, leaving 10 bases between them. The CDR3 totals 14 residues. The CDR3 is CASSLVAGNYEQYF. For the CDR3, the DNA is TGTGCCAGCAGCTTAGTCGCAGGGAACTACGAGCAGTACTTC.

A few counts support this clonotype. A read error may account for a junction end that differs from germline. The V and J genes are TRBV7-8 and TRBJ2-5; 7 bases align to TRBD1. Gene TRBJ2-7 matches the end of the DNA better, so the J call may be wrong. This CDR3 has 15 residues. CDR1 and CDR2 (germline): SGHVS, FQNEAQ. CDR3 nucleotide sequence: TGTGCCAGCACCTTAACCGGGACAGAGGTAAACGAGCAGTACTTC. As protein: CASTLTGTEVNEQYF.

This chain joins TRBV14 and TRBJ1-1; tentatively, D is TRBD1 (5 bases). Germline V gene data show CDR1 as SGHDN and CDR2 as FVKESK. The V and J ends lost 5 bases and 1 base respectively, with 8 bases between them. The CDR3 spans 13 residues. Here the CDR3 reads CASSKQENTEAFF. CDR3 bases: TGTGCCAGCAGCAAACAGGAGAACACTGAAGCTTTCTTT. Full variable domain (remainder filled in from reference TRBV14 and TRBJ1-1): EAGVTQFPSHSVIEKGQTVTLRCDPISGHDNLYWYRRVMGKEIKFLLHFVKESKQDESGMPNNRFLAERTGGTYSTLKVQPAELEDSGVYFCASSKQENTEAFFGQGTRLTVV.